The present entry profiles one T cell receptor (beta chain) with its context. The clone's antigen remains unknown. No base quality values were provided; no much bigger clone lies one nucleotide off. These data are taken from a study of molecular identifiers for immune sequencing clone quantification (dated by TCRdb to the late 2010s). About the full investigation: For a replicate experiment, RNA from roughly 18,000 or 92,000 naive CD8 T cells was divided into five aliquots, and four of the five aliquots were sequenced. This methods study used CD8 T cells to benchmark TCR RNA copy counting and molecular-identifier clustering-based TCR repertoire sequencing (MIDCIRS). Beyond this particular receptor, the publication reports: When barcode sub-clustering was omitted, TCR diversity was inflated by chimeric consensus sequences, with chimeras reaching as high as 47%. Spiked-in Jurkat TCR RNA equal to a single cell's worth was reported to be detectable even within one million naive CD8 T cells. The naive libraries included spiked-in Jurkat TCR RNA (roughly nine copies' worth), and this RNA is not part of the donor repertoire. Modeling gave about three recovered TCR RNA copies per cell versus about ten by digital PCR, implying approximately 30% capture efficiency. Highly expanded clone sizes could be underestimated because identical TCR molecules may share a barcode. In CMV-specific effector cells, clones with more than 20 RNA copies contained over 98% of molecules, whereas in naive cells such clones contained under 1% of molecules.

As encoded in the germline V gene, CDR1 is MNHEY while CDR2 is SVGAGI. The CDR3, from cysteine to phenylalanine, totals 14 residues. CDR3 DNA is the only sequence kept; it has 42 bases, read in frame from the first base. After removal of 0 bases from V and 6 bases from J, the junction retains 3 bases not matched to a gene. The receptor library was made with PCR. Sequencer: NextSeq 500. Bulk TCR libraries were prepared as previously described, using TCR primers listed in Table S5. The Qiagen AllPrep DNA/RNA kit was used to purify total RNA. Before analysis, reads from multiple sequencing runs of one library were combined. From the authors' description of their analysis: Reads were retained only if their TCR constant sequence matched exactly, and those retained reads were trimmed to 150 nt and grouped according to their 12-nt molecular barcodes. Within each barcode group, reads were sub-clustered at a 15% Levenshtein threshold, and quality-weighted consensus sequences were built per RNA molecule. Non-functional sequences were excluded, and lower-count sequences lying one edit away from another sequence were also excluded. Based on fitting two negative binomial distributions, any barcode sub-cluster with under 20% of the maximum read count was discarded. TCRdb passed the public sequencing reads through fastp at Q25 and MiXCR, retaining productive beta sequences. Each record represents a unique CDR3 protein, reported with the most common genes and DNA among its rows. What appears here as the V and J calls and clone size reflects TCRdb's work, not the paper's. This sample gives 300,000 to 400,000 distinct CDR3 sequences in total; 24% of them show up just once. The ten largest clones take up around 0.7% of the sample.

Libraries of naive CD8 T cells were built from approximately 20,000 to 1,000,000 sorted cells, with 10%, 30% or 50% of the purified RNA used. On a BD FACSAria II, naive CD8 T cells were FACS-sorted as CD8+CD4-CCR7+CD45RA+ and collected into RLT Plus buffer. Detection sensitivity was tested by spiking Jurkat RNA equal to about eleven TCR copies' worth into samples containing 20,000-1,000,000 naive CD8 T cells. Enrichment of CD8 T cells was performed with RosetteSep CD8+ T Cell Enrichment Cocktail and Ficoll-Paque, after which ACK red cell lysis was carried out. Recombination linked TRBV6-5 to TRBJ2-7, with 9 junctional bases fitting TRBD1. The sample consisted of naive CD8+ T cells from blood, with Jurkat cell RNA spiked in. Interpreted using the paper, the cell subset or site label stands for: FACS-sorted CD8+CD4-CCR7+CD45RA+ naive T cells. This receptor was obtained from a human donor in good health. Some libraries in this study had Jurkat cell RNA spiked in. The CDR3 protein: CASSYSGTGFEQYF. At the DNA level, the sequence is TGTGCCAGCAGTTACTCAGGGACAGGGTTCGAGCAGTACTTC.